This TCR beta chain comes out of a study of cytomegalovirus exposure and HLA in healthy donors. Study-level information: Earlier findings included some 120 million unique TCR beta sequences obtained from 150 million to 200 million T cells.

Concerning this clone: What it recognizes is unknown.

This CDR3 contains 13 residues. Germline CDR1 and CDR2: SGHRS and YFSETQ. V lost 5 bases, J lost 3 bases, and 9 bases lay in between. Broader study findings: Among donors in an Asian-associated ancestry cluster, a later analysis reportedly found fewer N-insertions than the roughly 610-donor mean. Later, an analysis found that common viral pathogens appeared to be linked with several of the most significant clusters. After further analysis at a later stage, 15,000 to 20,000 TCR beta sequences were associated with HLA alleles at 0.05 false discovery rate.

Use of 60 Vbeta and 13 Jbeta primers characterized the PCR. Produced via immunoSEQ multiplex PCR; TCRdb's table is partial and in-frame only. The sample contains some 170,000 clones, around 81% of which appear only once. V is TRBV5-1 and J is TRBJ1-3, with D unresolved. Material for sequencing was PBMCs. This sequence originates from a woman under 30 in good health and CMV-seropositive. CDR3 bases: TGCGCCAGCAGGAGGGTTGGTGGAAACACCATATATTTT. Amino acid sequence: CASRRVGGNTIYF.